One TCR beta chain is described in this entry. Using immunoSEQ multiplex PCR, the repertoire was profiled, and TCRdb retains in-frame clones only, with some absent. Of 95,000 to 110,000 clones listed, approximately 80% are singletons. The record originates from a study of blood T cell repertoires in COVID-19. V was pared by 5 bases and J by 7 bases, with 18 bases between. Germline V gene sequence: CDR1 MDHEN, CDR2 SYDVKM. CDR3 length: 15 amino acids. The rearrangement links TRBV28 to TRBJ1-3, with TRBD1 as a possible D gene (6 bases). This receptor was identified in a man in his 70s with acute or convalescent COVID-19. Material for sequencing was peripheral blood. The CDR3 DNA reads TGTGCCAGCAGTGGTTCGGGGGGCGGGCCGAACACCATATATTTT. Translated, it gives CASSGSGGGPNTIYF. Full variable domain (outside the CDR3, taken from reference TRBV28 and TRBJ1-3): DVKVTQSSRYLVKRTGEKVFLECVQDMDHENMFWYRQDPGLGLRLIYFSYDVKMKEKGDIPEGYSVSREKKERFSLILESASTNQTSMYLCASSGSGGGPNTIYFGEGSWLTVV.